Included here is one T cell receptor (beta chain) sequence, with context. Antigen unknown. The sample belongs to a study of cytomegalovirus exposure and HLA in healthy donors. A multiplex PCR was run with 60 Vbeta primers and 13 Jbeta primers. The authors' processing: It was a later analysis that counted about 80 million unique TCR beta chains, of which 8.5 million to 12 million were shared. TCRdb keeps only in-frame clones here, not all; method: immunoSEQ multiplex PCR. V, J and clone size were drawn from that table, and D and trimming were deduced from the DNA. Of around 130,000 clones in the sample, 84% were seen once. CDR3 length: 14 residues. Germline V gene sequence: CDR1 SNHLY, CDR2 FYNNEI. Trimming at V came to 8 bases and at J to 5 bases, leaving 6 bases not matched to a gene. Study-level results: Most TCRs appeared rarely, but some public TCRs recurred in many donors. Owing to their indistinguishability, certain V segments, notably TRBV6-2 and TRBV6-3, were excluded.

J is TRBJ1-5 and V is TRBV2; 10 bases match TRBD1. Input material: PBMCs. The TCR was taken from a man over 45 in good health and CMV-seronegative. This chain's CDR3 is CASGHGQGDQPQHF. CDR3 nucleotide sequence: TGTGCCAGCGGCCACGGACAGGGGGATCAGCCCCAGCATTTT.